The source of this T cell receptor beta chain is a study of vaccination effects on CD4 cells after COVID-19. Across the whole study: Sampling occurred 16 days and one week pre-vaccination in a couple of convalescent patients. Study-wide points: The post-vaccine spike-reactive clones of convalescents showed a predominance of new vaccine-induced clones.

CDR3 length: 17 amino acids. After removal of 4 bases from V and 0 bases from J, the junction contained 6 bases not matched to a gene. Looked up from germline, CDR1 is SGHTA and CDR2 is FQGNSA. Ahead of sequencing, the ViraFEST assay grew antigen-specific CD4+ T cells using viral peptide pools. Scientists isolated CD4+ T cells after an approximately 9-day culture period ended. A positive SARS-CoV-2 PCR test fell between March and December 2020. Replacing half the medium with IL-2 medium was done on days 3 and 7. A remark on this clone: Its antigen remains unknown.

Clones were read by immunoSEQ multiplex PCR, and TCRdb kept only the in-frame ones, dropping some. The profile covers about 24,000 clones, with more than 70% appearing a single time and roughly 17% taken by the ten largest. The sequence was collected from a human donor who had a prior SARS-CoV-2 infection. V is TRBV7-2 and J is TRBJ2-2; 9 bases are a match to TRBD2. Sequences were derived from CD4+ T cells from PBMCs cultured with SARS-CoV-2 spike peptides, sampled before COVID-19 vaccination. The DNA of the CDR3 is TGTGCCAGCAGCTCAGGACTAGCGCAAACGAACACCGGGGAGCTGTTTTTT. Encoded protein: CASSSGLAQTNTGELFF.